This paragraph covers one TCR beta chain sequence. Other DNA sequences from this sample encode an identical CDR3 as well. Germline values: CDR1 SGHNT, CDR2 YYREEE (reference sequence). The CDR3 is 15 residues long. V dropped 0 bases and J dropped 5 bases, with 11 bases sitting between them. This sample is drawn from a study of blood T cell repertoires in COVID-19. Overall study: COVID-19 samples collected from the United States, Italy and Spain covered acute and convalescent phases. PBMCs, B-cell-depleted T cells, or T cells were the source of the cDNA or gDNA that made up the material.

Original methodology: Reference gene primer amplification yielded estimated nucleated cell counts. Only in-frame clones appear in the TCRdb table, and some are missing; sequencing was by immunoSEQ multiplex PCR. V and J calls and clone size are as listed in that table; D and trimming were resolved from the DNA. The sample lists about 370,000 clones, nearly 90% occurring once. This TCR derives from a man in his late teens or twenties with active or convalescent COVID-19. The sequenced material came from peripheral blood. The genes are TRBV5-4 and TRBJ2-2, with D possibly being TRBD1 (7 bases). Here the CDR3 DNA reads TGTGCCAGCAGCTTGGACAGGGGAGGAACCGGGGAGCTGTTTTTT. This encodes CASSLDRGGTGELFF.